The clone carrying this T cell receptor (beta chain) was counted at least ten times. The CDR3 consists of 14 residues. Germline V gene sequence: CDR1 SGHNT, CDR2 YYREEE (reference sequence). V dropped 0 bases and J dropped 2 bases, with 8 bases sitting between them. This sample is drawn from a study of read filtering for tumor transcriptome and immune sequencing. This library used 300 to 500 ng RNA and molecular barcoded adaptors spanning alpha/delta and beta/gamma chains. MiXCR, applied by TCRdb to the reads, yields one record per CDR3 protein. This table holds some 6,100 distinct CDR3 sequences, about a quarter found once.

The chain joins TRBV5-4 to TRBJ1-2, with D unclear. This clonotype originated in a donor at least 40 years old with multiple myeloma. The sequencing sample was made of a population of CD138-negative cells sorted from bone marrow. The CDR3 here is CASSLELVNYGYTF. The CDR3 bases are TGTGCCAGCAGCTTGGAGTTGGTAAACTATGGCTACACCTTC.